The 10 T cell receptor beta chains given below trace back to one sample, sequenced in a study of shared clonotypes between healthy human individuals. Profiled with immunoSEQ multiplex PCR; TCRdb holds only in-frame clones, not every one. The profile shows a few million clones, about 94% of them singletons. Sequencing input: naive CD4+ T cells sorted from blood. Specified subset: CD45RA+ positively selected. These receptors originate from a man aged 18 to 30 in good health.

The rearrangement uses TRBV5-1 and TRBJ2-7; 9 positions agree with TRBD1. V dropped 1 base and J dropped 2; count of bases not matched to a gene: 4. The germline V gene encodes CDR1 SGHRS and CDR2 YFSETQ. The CDR3 is 15 residues long. In DNA, the CDR3 is TGCGCCAGCAGCTTGAAGACAGGGGGGCCCTACGAGCAGTACTTC. This sequence encodes CASSLKTGGPYEQYF.

Comments on this clone: Germline is not matched at one junction end, which may reflect a read error. The V and J genes are TRBV7-7 and TRBJ2-2, with D perhaps being TRBD1 or TRBD2 (7 bases each). The germline V gene has CDR1 SSHAT and CDR2 FNYEAQ (reference sequence). The CDR3 length is 15 residues. The CDR3 spells CASSLKRDRTGELFF. CDR3 coding DNA: TGTGCTAGCAGCTTAAAGCGGGACAGAACCGGGGAGCTGTTTTTT.

The J gene is TRBJ2-5, the V gene TRBV29-1; D remains ambiguous. This CDR3 spans 11 amino acids. Germline CDR1 is SQVTM and CDR2 is ANQGSEA. V was cut by 4 bases and J by 5 bases, with 8 bases left in between. The CDR3 sequence: CSVAQFETQYF. CDR3 DNA: TGCAGCGTTGCACAGTTCGAGACCCAGTACTTC.

This clone has just one count. The gene calls are TRBV28 and TRBJ1-2; the match to TRBD1 covers 7 bases. This CDR3 comprises 13 residues. V was clipped by 6 bases and J by 8 bases; unmatched bases: 9. Germline V gene sequence: CDR1 MDHEN, CDR2 SYDVKM. The CDR3 coding sequence is TGTGCCAGCAGGGGTGGGACAGTAGAGGGCTACACCTTC. Its translation: CASRGGTVEGYTF.

This chain links TRBV7-2 with TRBJ2-7; the D call may be TRBD1 or TRBD2 (5 bases each). Germline loops: CDR1 SGHTA, CDR2 FQGNSA. The length of the CDR3 is 16 residues. The ends were cut back, 5 bases at V and 1 base at J, with 18 bases in the middle. The chain's CDR3 is CASSVGTLRESYEQYF. The CDR3, as DNA: TGTGCCAGCAGCGTTGGGACCCTAAGGGAGTCCTACGAGCAGTACTTC.

The chain carries TRBV11-3 and TRBJ1-1; D possibly corresponds to TRBD1 (5 bases). The germline gives CDR1 SGHNT, CDR2 YENEEA. The V end lost 4 bases, the J end lost 4 bases, and 13 bases lay between the germline ends. The CDR3 loop spans 14 amino acids. The CDR3 DNA follows: TGTGCCAGCAGCTCCAGGGATGCGGGCACTGAAGCTTTCTTT. It is translated as CASSSRDAGTEAFF.

The V call is TRBV6-6, the J call TRBJ2-2; TRBD2 aligns across 9 bases. V lost 5 bases to trimming and J lost 7 bases; unmatched junction nucleotides: 11. The CDR3 has 16 amino acids. The V gene's germline CDR1 is MNHNY and CDR2 SVGAGI (reference sequence). The CDR3 DNA reads TGTGCCAGCAGTCCCCGGGGTAGCGGGAGTGGCGGGGAGCTGTTTTTT. It codes for CASSPRGSGSGGELFF.

This rearrangement joins TRBV9 to TRBJ1-3; D remains unclear. Germline-derived CDR1 and CDR2 are SGDLS and YYNGEE. CDR3 length equals 17 residues. The V gene lost 3 bases and the J gene lost 0 bases, with 16 bases spanning the gap. DNA of the CDR3: TGTGCCAGCAGCGCTCTAGAAATAGGGTACTCTGGAAACACCATATATTTT. This gives the protein CASSALEIGYSGNTIYF. Complete variable domain (other parts from reference TRBV9 and TRBJ1-3): DSGVTQTPKHLITATGQRVTLRCSPRSGDLSVYWYQQSLDQGLQFLIQYYNGEERAKGNILERFSAQQFPDLHSELNLSSLELGDSALYFCASSALEIGYSGNTIYFGEGSWLTVV.

The chain couples TRBV18 to TRBJ2-3; no clear D gene. This CDR3 has 11 amino acids. Germline CDR1 KGHSH, CDR2 LQKENI. The V and J ends lost 8 bases and 3 bases respectively, with 6 bases between them. The CDR3 reads CASLQTDTQYF. The CDR3 DNA reads as TGTGCCAGCCTCCAGACAGATACGCAGTATTTT.

This rearrangement joins TRBV2 to TRBJ2-7; the D is unclear. The CDR3 is made up of 16 amino acids. Trimming removed 7 bases from V and 0 bases from J, with 19 bases in between. Germline lookup yields CDR1 SNHLY and CDR2 FYNNEI. The CDR3 nucleotides are TGTGCCAGCATTACATCGCCGGGCCAGAGCTCCTACGAGCAGTACTTC. This codes for CASITSPGQSSYEQYF.